This T cell receptor beta chain stems from a study of OX40 agonist ivuxolimab in advanced cancers. Study-level information: Dose-escalation patients were diagnosed with hepatocellular carcinoma, melanoma, renal cell cancer or head and neck cancer.

Patients had blood sampled at baseline and again on cycle 4 day 1 and cycle 7 day 1. Measured with immunoSEQ multiplex PCR; TCRdb has only the in-frame clones, and not every one. The repertoire consists of more than 15,000 clones, with roughly 89% occurring once and the leading ten covering roughly 13%. With respect to this clone: The antigen remains undetermined.

Study outcomes and limitations: CD4+ and CD8+ blood T cells expanded clonally by week 6 at 0.1 to 3.0 mg/kg.

CDR1 is SGHRS, CDR2 YFSETQ, per germline. V gave up 5 bases and J gave up 6 bases; unmatched junction bases: 4. This CDR3 region has 12 residues. V is TRBV5-1 and J is TRBJ2-7; 8 bases fit TRBD2. The specimen comprised CD4+ or CD8+ T cells sorted from blood, sampled in a trial of the OX40 agonist ivuxolimab. This sequence was found in an adult with an advanced solid tumor such as melanoma, head and neck, liver or kidney cancer. This CDR3 reads CASSSGVTEQYF. The CDR3 nucleotides read TGCGCCAGCAGTAGCGGGGTTACCGAGCAGTACTTC.